What follows are 28 T cell receptor beta chains derived from one specimen sequenced in a study of T cell responses to AZD1222 COVID-19 vaccine (dated by TCRdb to about 2021). What this sample's time point label stands for: baseline before first vaccination. The sample's treatment or condition label, in plain terms: meningococcal conjugate vaccine given as trial control. Library generation was performed with the immunoSEQ multiplex PCR assay. TCRdb mirrors the immuneACCESS table, restricted to in-frame sequences. Some clones are absent from its copies; in checked studies, under half trace to an unresolved V gene, and the reason for the others is unknown. The sample yields roughly 80,000 clones; roughly 88% were counted once. Of the sample, roughly 5% is held by the ten largest clones. The sample here was peripheral blood, taken on day 0 of MenACWY control vaccination. The receptor set was obtained from an adult in good health.

The genes are TRBV14 and TRBJ2-1; no firm D call. The germline CDR1 and CDR2 sequences are SGHDN and FVKESK. CDR3 size: 12 residues. V was clipped by 2 bases and J by 7 bases, with 6 bases between them. The CDR3 is CASSQFINEQFF. As DNA, the CDR3 is TGTGCCAGCAGCCAATTCATTAATGAGCAGTTCTTC.

The V call is TRBV27, the J call TRBJ1-6, with D perhaps matching TRBD1 (5 bases). This CDR3 region has 14 residues. V was pared by 6 bases and J by 9 bases, with 15 bases between. Germline V gene data show CDR1 as MNHEY and CDR2 as SMNVEV (reference sequence). In DNA form, the CDR3 reads TGTGCCAGCAGCCTACAGGACTGGGGTTCACCCCTCCACTTT. Amino acid sequence: CASSLQDWGSPLHF.

The chain joins TRBV3-1 (or the pseudogene TRBV3-2) to TRBJ1-6; D is possibly TRBD1 (6 bases). Germline assignment: CDR1 LGHDT and CDR2 YNNKEL (reference sequence). With 3 bases removed from V and 5 bases from J, the gap between germline ends came to 11 bases. This CDR3 contains 15 residues. CDR3 sequence: CASSQSGQNNSPLHF. The CDR3 DNA follows: TGTGCCAGCAGCCAGTCTGGACAGAATAATTCACCCCTCCACTTT.

This rearrangement joins TRBV28 to TRBJ1-5; D is perhaps TRBD1 (5 bases). V shed 7 bases and J shed 1 base, with 17 bases lying between them. This CDR3 is built from 16 residues. Germline CDR1 and CDR2: MDHEN and SYDVKM. The chain's CDR3 is CASTSRGLRSNQPQHF. The CDR3 DNA reads TGTGCCAGCACCTCACGGGGGTTACGGAGCAATCAGCCCCAGCATTTT. Filled out from reference TRBV28 and TRBJ1-5, the complete variable domain reads DVKVTQSSRYLVKRTGEKVFLECVQDMDHENMFWYRQDPGLGLRLIYFSYDVKMKEKGDIPEGYSVSREKKERFSLILESASTNQTSMYLCASTSRGLRSNQPQHFGDGTRLSIL.

This chain uses TRBV19 with TRBJ1-6; D is uncertain. The CDR3 loop spans 16 amino acids. Per germline, CDR1 LNHDA and CDR2 SQIVND (reference sequence). Trimming shortened V by 6 bases and J by 0 bases, and 12 bases separated the two germline ends. The CDR3 region is CASRSETSSYNSPLHF. CDR3 bases: TGTGCCAGTAGGTCGGAGACGAGCTCCTATAATTCACCCCTCCACTTT.

This chain uses TRBV6-2 or TRBV6-3 with TRBJ2-1; 14 bases match TRBD2. CDR3 length: 17 amino acids. CDR1 and CDR2 (germline): MNHEY, SVGEGT. The junction had 7 bases not matched to a gene; V was cut back by 2 bases and J by 7 bases. The CDR3 DNA follows: TGTGCCAGCAGTTACCCAACTCGACTAGCGGGGGGGAATGAGCAGTTCTTC. Protein: CASSYPTRLAGGNEQFF.

The rearrangement links TRBV29-1 to TRBJ1-2, with D perhaps TRBD1 (6 bases). Germline CDR1 is SQVTM and CDR2 is ANQGSEA. The CDR3 totals 11 residues. CDR3 sequence: CGEGTREGYTF. As DNA, the CDR3 is TGCGGGGAGGGGACACGTGAGGGCTACACCTTC. Together with reference TRBV29-1 and TRBJ1-2, the CDR3 gives the full variable domain: SAVISQKPSRDICQRGTSLTIQCQVDSQVTMMFWYRQQPGQSLTLIATANQGSEATYESGFVIDKFPISRPNLTFSTLTVSNMSPEDSSIYLCGEGTREGYTFGSGTRLTVV.

This chain connects TRBV28 to TRBJ2-5; tentatively, D is TRBD1 (6 bases). V was trimmed by 6 bases and J by 4 bases, leaving 21 bases between them. The germline gives CDR1 MDHEN, CDR2 SYDVKM. The CDR3 loop spans 16 amino acids. The CDR3 region has the DNA TGTGCCAGCAGCCCACCCATCCGACAGGTTAGAGAGACCCAGTACTTC. Translation: CASSPPIRQVRETQYF.

V usage is TRBV29-1 and J usage is TRBJ2-2; possible D gene TRBD2, 5 bases. The V gene lost 3 bases and the J gene lost 0 bases, with 11 bases spanning the gap. From germline, CDR1 is SQVTM and CDR2 ANQGSEA. The CDR3 contains 15 residues. The CDR3 DNA reads as TGCAGCGTTGATATATCGGGGACGAACACCGGGGAGCTGTTTTTT. Its protein is CSVDISGTNTGELFF.

The V call is TRBV6-1, the J call TRBJ2-5; D gene uncertain. CDR3 length equals 14 residues. Germline-derived CDR1 and CDR2 are MNHNS and SASEGT. The V gene lost 1 base and the J gene lost 2 bases, with 8 bases spanning the gap. The CDR3: CASSEVWRQETQYF. The CDR3, as DNA: TGTGCCAGCAGTGAAGTCTGGCGGCAAGAGACCCAGTACTTC.

V usage is TRBV6-2 or TRBV6-3 and J usage is TRBJ1-2, with unresolved D. CDR1 is MNHEY and CDR2 is SVGEGT in the germline V gene. Trimming removed 2 bases from V and 2 bases from J, with 9 bases in between. The CDR3 has 14 amino acids. Here the CDR3 DNA reads TGTGCCAGCAGTTACATGGCAGCAAACTATGGCTACACCTTC. Protein product: CASSYMAANYGYTF.

The chain links TRBV2 to TRBJ1-1; the match to TRBD1 covers 7 bases. J was trimmed by 5 bases and V by 5 bases; bases with no gene match: 8. Per the germline V gene, CDR1 is SNHLY and CDR2 is FYNNEI. The CDR3 sequence is 14 residues long. In DNA, the CDR3 is TGTGCCAGCAGTATTATACAGGGGAGTACTGAAGCTTTCTTT. Its protein product is CASSIIQGSTEAFF.

The J gene is TRBJ2-2, the V gene TRBV5-4, with D unresolved. CDR3 size: 12 residues. Between the trimmed V and J ends, which lost 7 bases and 2 bases, there was a span of 6 bases. CDR1 and CDR2 from the germline V gene are SGHNT and YYREEE (reference sequence). The CDR3 loop is CASRKNTGELFF. CDR3 nucleotides: TGTGCCAGCCGAAAAAACACCGGGGAGCTGTTTTTT.

The chain employs TRBV19 and TRBJ2-6; a possible D gene is TRBD1 (5 bases). Trimming stripped 6 bases from V and 3 bases from J, with 12 bases between. This CDR3 comprises 15 residues. Germline V gene lookup returns CDR1 LNHDA and CDR2 SQIVND (reference sequence). The CDR3 DNA follows: TGTGCCAGTAGAGACCGGACAATTGGGGCCAACGTCCTGACTTTC. Its protein product is CASRDRTIGANVLTF.

The J gene is TRBJ1-4, the V gene TRBV6-1, with D tentatively TRBD1 (5 bases). The CDR3 totals 15 residues. V was pared by 1 base and J by 7 bases, with 13 bases between. Germline V gene data show CDR1 as MNHNS and CDR2 as SASEGT. CDR3 nucleotide sequence: TGTGCCAGCAGTGAAGTAGGCAGGGAAGGTGAAAAACTGTTTTTT. Protein: CASSEVGREGEKLFF.

The V gene is TRBV5-8, the J gene TRBJ1-5; D might be TRBD1 (6 bases). CDR1 and CDR2 (germline): SGHTS, YDEGEE. V was cut by 6 bases and J by 4 bases, with 17 bases left in between. The CDR3 is made up of 15 amino acids. The CDR3 DNA follows: TGTGCCAGCAAAGTACAGGGAGGAACGAATCAGCCCCAGCATTTT. Protein product: CASKVQGGTNQPQHF.

The chain employs TRBV19 and TRBJ2-1, with 7 bases that match TRBD1. The CDR3 is 16 residues long. V trimming: 9 bases; J trimming: 3 bases; junction bases outside the gene matches: 14. Germline CDR1 is LNHDA and CDR2 is SQIVND (reference sequence). The DNA of the CDR3 is TGTGCCAGCCACCCCCCCGGGACAGCGTTCTACAATGAGCAGTTCTTC. This sequence encodes CASHPPGTAFYNEQFF.

The gene calls are TRBV9 and TRBJ1-4; D not resolved. Trimming shortened V by 4 bases and J by 1 base, and 11 bases separated the two germline ends. The CDR3 sequence is 15 residues long. The germline V gene has CDR1 SGDLS and CDR2 YYNGEE. In DNA form, the CDR3 reads TGTGCCAGCAGCTCCAAAGGTTTAACTAATGAAAAACTGTTTTTT. Its protein product is CASSSKGLTNEKLFF.

This clone has just one count. The chain carries TRBV29-1 and TRBJ1-2; TRBD1 might be the D (5 bases). Per the germline V gene, CDR1 is SQVTM and CDR2 is ANQGSEA. With 4 bases removed from V and 3 bases from J, the gap between germline ends came to 12 bases. This CDR3 is 13 amino acids long. CDR3 in DNA: TGCAGCGTTGTCGTTACAGGCGACTATGGCTACACCTTC. This encodes CSVVVTGDYGYTF.

The CDR3 bases are TGTGCCAGTCTGGGGTCCGCGCGGTATGGCTACACCTTC. The encoded protein is CASLGSARYGYTF. This chain joins TRBV2 and TRBJ1-2, with D unresolved. CDR3 size: 13 residues. Germline values: CDR1 SNHLY, CDR2 FYNNEI. V was cut by 9 bases and J by 5 bases, with 16 bases left in between.

This clone turned up a few times. This chain connects TRBV30 to TRBJ1-1; D is perhaps TRBD1 (5 bases). Germline CDR1 is GTSNPN and CDR2 is SVGIG (reference sequence). V was cut by 4 bases and J by 6 bases, with 18 bases left in between. The CDR3 is 14 residues long. Written as DNA, the CDR3 is TGTGCCTGGACCTGGGAAAGAAAGGGACCTGAAGCTTTCTTT. It translates to CAWTWERKGPEAFF.

The gene calls are TRBV27 and TRBJ1-1; D gene unclear. CDR3 length: 13 residues. Germline lookup yields CDR1 MNHEY and CDR2 SMNVEV (reference sequence). The germline V and J ends were trimmed by 3 bases and 4 bases, with 9 bases remaining between them. This CDR3 reads CASSFDDGTEAFF. The CDR3 bases are TGTGCCAGCAGTTTCGATGACGGCACTGAAGCTTTCTTT.

The chain combines TRBV2 with TRBJ1-3, with 9 bases aligning to TRBD1. J was trimmed by 2 bases and V by 6 bases; bases with no gene match: 5. Germline V lookup: CDR1 SNHLY, CDR2 FYNNEI. CDR3 length: 15 amino acids. The CDR3 reads CASSGTGFAGNTIYF. The CDR3 DNA is TGTGCCAGCAGCGGGACAGGGTTTGCTGGAAACACCATATATTTT. The variable domain in full, with the rest retrieved from reference TRBV2 and TRBJ1-3, is EPEVTQTPSHQVTQMGQEVILRCVPISNHLYFYWYRQILGQKVEFLVSFYNNEISEKSEIFDDQFSVERPDGSNFTLKIRSTKLEDSAMYFCASSGTGFAGNTIYFGEGSWLTVV.

The chain uses TRBV7-3 and TRBJ2-3, with 8 nucleotides matching TRBD2. This CDR3 comprises 17 residues. In germline, CDR1 is SGHTA, CDR2 FQGTGA. The ends lost 1 base at V and 1 base at J; junction bases unmatched: 7. Here the CDR3 DNA reads TGTGCCAGCAGCTTAAATGGACGGGGGGGCCGCACAGATACGCAGTATTTT. Amino acids: CASSLNGRGGRTDTQYF.

J is TRBJ1-6 and V is TRBV19; D unclear. Trimming removed 7 bases from V and 0 bases from J, with 13 bases in between. The germline V gene has CDR1 LNHDA and CDR2 SQIVND (reference sequence). This CDR3 has 16 residues. CDR3 bases: TGTGCCAGTAAGAGTTGGGGAGACTCCTATAATTCACCCCTCCACTTT. It specifies CASKSWGDSYNSPLHF.

The chain combines TRBV30 with TRBJ2-3; TRBD2 aligns across 10 bases. CDR3 length: 16 amino acids. V was clipped by 1 base and J by 3 bases; unmatched bases: 7. Germline-derived CDR1 and CDR2 are GTSNPN and SVGIG (reference sequence). In nucleotides, the CDR3 is TGTGCCTGGAGTGACTTGGGACTAGCGTCTACAGATACGCAGTATTTT. As protein: CAWSDLGLASTDTQYF.

This CDR3 reads CASSEPGDTEAFF. Here the CDR3 DNA reads TGCGCCAGCAGCGAACCAGGGGACACTGAAGCTTTCTTT. The genes are TRBV5-1 and TRBJ1-1; D possibly corresponds to TRBD1 (6 bases). The CDR3 covers 13 residues. Between the trimmed V and J ends, which lost 4 bases and 3 bases, there was a span of 10 bases. Germline V gene data show CDR1 as SGHRS and CDR2 as YFSETQ. The full variable domain, with the rest looked up from reference TRBV5-1 and TRBJ1-1, is KAGVTQTPRYLIKTRGQQVTLSCSPISGHRSVSWYQQTPGQGLQFLFEYFSETQRNKGNFPGRFSGRQFSNSRSEMNVSTLELGDSALYLCASSEPGDTEAFFGQGTRLTVV.

V usage is TRBV14 and J usage is TRBJ1-6, with D tentatively TRBD1 (5 bases). The CDR3 consists of 14 residues. Trimming removed 5 bases from V and 9 bases from J, with 14 bases in between. Per germline, CDR1 SGHDN and CDR2 FVKESK. For the CDR3, the DNA is TGTGCCAGCAGCAAAGTAAGGGGAAGTTCACCCCTCCACTTT. Translation gives CASSKVRGSSPLHF.